Each of the 22 T cell receptor beta chains below was sequenced from the same sample in a study of T cells in Graves' hyperthyroidism and ophthalmopathy. Researchers took RNA transcripts and amplified the TCR beta CDR3 regions from them. Initially, a first-round RT-PCR of the TCR CDR3 employed the HTBI primer set. TCRdb re-called the multiplex PCR reads with MiXCR, one entry per CDR3 protein. This table has approximately 400,000 distinct CDR3 sequences, 15% appearing once. Material: blood. The receptors stem from a woman in her twenties or thirties with Graves' hyperthyroidism.

This clonotype was seen ten or more times. The chain links TRBV12-3 or TRBV12-4 to TRBJ2-1; D ambiguous. There are 12 residues in the CDR3. With 3 bases removed from V and 6 bases from J, the gap between germline ends came to 6 bases. The CDR3 sequence: CASSLWFNEQFF. As DNA, the CDR3 is TGTGCCAGCAGTTTGTGGTTCAATGAGCAGTTCTTC.

The chain employs TRBV20-1 and TRBJ2-2; D not resolved. This CDR3 spans 14 amino acids. Germline V gene lookup returns CDR1 DFQATT and CDR2 SNEGSKA (reference sequence). V dropped 6 bases and J dropped 2 bases, with 13 bases sitting between them. CDR3 loop: CSAPDSLNTGELFF. CDR3 DNA sequence: TGCAGTGCCCCAGACTCCCTCAACACCGGGGAGCTGTTTTTT.

This clonotype was seen repeatedly, ten times or more. The chain is built from TRBV18 and TRBJ2-7; 7 bases align to TRBD2. The CDR3 is made up of 14 amino acids. V lost 4 bases to trimming and J lost 5 bases; unmatched junction nucleotides: 8. Germline V CDR1 and CDR2: KGHSH, LQKENI. The chain's CDR3 is CASSRLAALHEQYF. The CDR3 DNA sequence: TGTGCCAGCTCACGTCTAGCGGCCCTCCACGAGCAGTACTTC.

This clonotype appeared many times. This rearrangement joins TRBV7-3 to TRBJ1-2; D perhaps matches TRBD1 (5 bases). The CDR3 consists of 17 residues. The V gene's germline CDR1 is SGHTA and CDR2 FQGTGA. Deletions cut 2 bases from V and 2 bases from J, with 18 bases between. This chain's CDR3 is CASSLHALTAKNYGYTF. In DNA, the CDR3 is TGTGCCAGCAGCTTACACGCTCTGACAGCCAAGAACTATGGCTACACCTTC. Using reference TRBV7-3 and TRBJ1-2 for the parts outside the CDR3, the full variable domain is GAGVSQTPSNKVTEKGKYVELRCDPISGHTALYWYRQSLGQGPEFLIYFQGTGAADDSGLPNDRFFAVRPEGSVSTLKIQRTERGDSAVYLCASSLHALTAKNYGYTFGSGTRLTVV.

This clonotype was recorded at least ten times. The chain recombines TRBV7-9 with TRBJ2-5; D unresolved. CDR1 and CDR2 (germline): SEHNR, FQNEAQ (reference sequence). The germline V and J ends were trimmed by 1 base and 2 bases, with 8 bases remaining between them. This CDR3 is 14 amino acids long. The CDR3 coding sequence is TGTGCCAGCAGCTTAGTCCGGCAGCAAGAGACCCAGTACTTC. It is translated as CASSLVRQQETQYF.

This clonotype has only a few counts. The chain has TRBV7-2 and TRBJ2-3, with a weak D call TRBD2 (5 bases). The CDR3 loop spans 17 amino acids. Trimming took 4 bases from V and 0 from J, leaving 17 bases between them. Germline lookup yields CDR1 SGHTA and CDR2 FQGNSA. CDR3 in DNA: TGTGCCAGCAGCTCCCGTTATAGTGGGAGTAGCACAGATACGCAGTATTTT. As protein: CASSSRYSGSSTDTQYF.

Remarks on this clonotype: This could be a read error, since a much larger clone is one nucleotide away. The chain carries TRBV3-1 and TRBJ1-2; unclear D gene. The length of the CDR3 is 15 residues. Germline loops: CDR1 LGHDT, CDR2 YNNKEL (reference sequence). CDR3 residues: CATSPAPVPDYGYTF. DNA of the CDR3: TGTGCCACCAGCCCCGCTCCTGTCCCGGACTATGGCTACACCTTC.

This clonotype was recorded at least ten times. The rearrangement joins TRBV12-3 or TRBV12-4 to TRBJ2-5; 12 bases agree with TRBD2. V was pared by 3 bases and J by 1 base, with 6 bases of the junction left unmatched. CDR3 length equals 17 residues. The CDR3 spells CASSFGASGRVQETQYF. The CDR3 DNA sequence: TGTGCCAGCAGTTTCGGGGCTAGCGGGAGGGTCCAAGAGACCCAGTACTTC.

V gene TRBV7-2 combines with J gene TRBJ2-7, with D unresolved. CDR1 SGHTA and CDR2 FQGNSA come from the germline V gene. The CDR3 totals 14 residues. The ends were cut back, 2 bases at V and 3 bases at J, with 11 bases in the middle. The CDR3 reads CASSLNSRNYEQYF. The CDR3 DNA sequence: TGTGCCAGCAGCTTAAACTCTAGAAACTACGAGCAGTACTTC.

This clonotype was counted ten times or more. The rearrangement joins TRBV11-2 to TRBJ2-7; tentatively, D is TRBD1 (6 bases). The CDR3 totals 12 residues. CDR1 is SGHAT, CDR2 FQNNGV, per germline. V lost 3 bases and J 7 bases, leaving 10 bases between the germline ends. This chain's CDR3 is CASSFAGVEQYF. The DNA of the CDR3 is TGTGCCAGCAGCTTTGCAGGGGTGGAGCAGTACTTC.

This clonotype showed up just a few times. This chain links TRBV7-2 with TRBJ2-1; tentatively, D is TRBD2 (5 bases). V was shortened by 3 bases and J by 9 bases, with 12 bases between the two germline ends. CDR3 size: 13 residues. Germline V lookup: CDR1 SGHTA, CDR2 FQGNSA. The CDR3 sequence: CASSFTSFIEQFF. CDR3 coding DNA: TGTGCCAGCAGCTTCACTAGTTTCATTGAGCAGTTCTTC.

This clonotype has only a few counts. This chain joins TRBV3-1 and TRBJ1-6, with no clear D. The V gene's germline CDR1 is LGHDT and CDR2 YNNKEL (reference sequence). The V and J ends lost 10 bases and 7 bases respectively, with 11 bases between them. The length of the CDR3 is 12 residues. The CDR3 nucleotides are TGTGCCACCCGGGAGGCCAATTCACCCCTCCACTTT. Protein sequence: CATREANSPLHF.

As regards this clonotype: Being one base from a much bigger clone, this may be a read error. This chain joins TRBV28 and TRBJ2-5; TRBD2 matches 9 bases. The V segment lost 8 bases and the J segment 5 bases; nucleotides outside the gene matches: 3. The CDR3 sequence is 12 residues long. Germline CDR1 is MDHEN and CDR2 is SYDVKM. For the CDR3, the DNA is TGTGCCAGCGTAGCGGGAGTGGAGACCCAGTACTTC. This gives the protein CASVAGVETQYF.

Only one count was recorded for this clonotype. An end of the junction differs from the germline gene, which may be a read error. The V call is TRBV29-1, the J call TRBJ2-1; 7 bases line up with TRBD2. Per germline, CDR1 SQVTM and CDR2 ANQGSEA. The CDR3 totals 14 residues. The CDR3 loop is CSALGGSSYNEQSF. Here the CDR3 DNA reads TGCAGTGCATTGGGGGGGAGCTCCTACAATGAGCAGTCCTTC.

The table lists this clonotype with many counts. V is TRBV20-1 and J is TRBJ2-3; TRBD2 matches at 10 bases. CDR3 length equals 15 residues. V shed 6 bases, J shed 3 bases, and the junction held 9 bases outside the gene matches. The germline gives CDR1 DFQATT, CDR2 SNEGSKA (reference sequence). The DNA of the CDR3 is TGCAGTGCCAAACCGGGACTAGCGACGACAGATACGCAGTATTTT. This sequence encodes CSAKPGLATTDTQYF.

There are a few counts of this clonotype. This chain connects TRBV2 to TRBJ2-4, with D perhaps matching TRBD1 (5 bases). Germline V CDR1 and CDR2: SNHLY, FYNNEI. Trimming removed 6 bases at V and 6 bases at J, with 15 bases between. This CDR3 is built from 14 residues. The CDR3 DNA reads TGTGCCAGCAGGGACCGGGCCCAGGGAAACATTCAGTACTTC. This translates into CASRDRAQGNIQYF.

Many counts were recorded for this clonotype. The V and J genes are TRBV13 and TRBJ2-7, with 12 bases aligning to TRBD2. The CDR3 totals 14 residues. Germline CDR1 reads PRHDT; CDR2 reads FYEKMQ (reference sequence). V shed 5 bases and J 5 bases; nucleotides not matched to a gene: 4. CDR3 in amino acids: CASSPTSGSDEQYF. In DNA form, the CDR3 reads TGTGCCAGCAGCCCGACTAGCGGGAGTGACGAGCAGTACTTC.

The chain is built from TRBV20-1 and TRBJ1-5; D is possibly TRBD1 (6 bases). This CDR3 region has 13 residues. The V end was cut by 3 bases, the J end by 8 bases, with 14 bases between. Germline V gene lookup returns CDR1 DFQATT and CDR2 SNEGSKA (reference sequence). The CDR3 DNA reads as TGCAGTGCTAGGACAGGCGGAATAGAGCCCCAGCATTTT. This translates into CSARTGGIEPQHF.

A few counts support this clonotype. The chain uses TRBV20-1 and TRBJ1-1, with D possibly being TRBD1 (5 bases). From germline, CDR1 is DFQATT and CDR2 SNEGSKA (reference sequence). CDR3 length: 13 amino acids. V lost 6 bases to trimming and J lost 1 base, with 12 bases between them. This CDR3 reads CSAAGTANTEAFF. In DNA form, the CDR3 reads TGCAGTGCAGCCGGGACTGCGAACACTGAAGCTTTCTTT.

This clonotype was detected ten times or more. V is TRBV27 and J is TRBJ2-7; 9 bases map to TRBD2. Germline trimming cut 6 bases from V and 1 base from J; bases unmatched to any gene: 10. Germline assignment: CDR1 MNHEY and CDR2 SMNVEV (reference sequence). The CDR3 length is 16 residues. The CDR3 loop reads CASSPTPGLASYEQYF. The DNA of the CDR3 is TGTGCCAGCAGCCCGACCCCGGGACTAGCTTCCTACGAGCAGTACTTC.

This clonotype was seen a few times. V gene TRBV13 combines with J gene TRBJ2-1; D is possibly TRBD2 (6 bases). Per germline, CDR1 PRHDT and CDR2 FYEKMQ (reference sequence). This CDR3 is built from 15 residues. V shed 7 bases and J shed 0 bases, with 13 bases lying between them. The CDR3 is CASNYIAASYNEQFF. In DNA form, the CDR3 reads TGTGCCAGCAACTACATAGCGGCCTCCTACAATGAGCAGTTCTTC.

This clonotype was seen at least ten times. The chain joins TRBV11-2 to TRBJ2-7; 8 bases map to TRBD1. Germline CDR1 is SGHAT and CDR2 is FQNNGV. The CDR3 sequence is 16 residues long. Trimming removed 5 bases from V and 4 bases from J; junction bases left unmatched: 13. The CDR3 reads CASSQIIQGGSYEQYF. Written as DNA, the CDR3 is TGTGCCAGCAGCCAAATCATACAGGGGGGTTCTTACGAGCAGTACTTC.